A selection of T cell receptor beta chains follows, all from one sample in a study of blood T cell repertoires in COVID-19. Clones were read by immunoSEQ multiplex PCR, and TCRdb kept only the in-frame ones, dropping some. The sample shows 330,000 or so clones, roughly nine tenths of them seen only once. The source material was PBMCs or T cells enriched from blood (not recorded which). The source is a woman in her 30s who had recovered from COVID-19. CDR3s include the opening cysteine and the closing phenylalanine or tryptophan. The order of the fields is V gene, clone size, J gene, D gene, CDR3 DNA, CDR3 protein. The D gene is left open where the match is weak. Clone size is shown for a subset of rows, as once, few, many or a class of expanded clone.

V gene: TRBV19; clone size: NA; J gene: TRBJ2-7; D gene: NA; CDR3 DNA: TGTGCCAGCTCTTGGAGCCATAAGCAGTACTTC; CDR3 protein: CASSWSHKQYF
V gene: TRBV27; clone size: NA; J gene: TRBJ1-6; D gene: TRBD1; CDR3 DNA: TGTGCCAGCAGTACCGCAGGGGGCGCCGGGGAACCCCTCCACTTT; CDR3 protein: CASSTAGGAGEPLHF
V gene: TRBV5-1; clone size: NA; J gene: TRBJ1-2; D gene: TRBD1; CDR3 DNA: TGCGCCAGCAGCCCAGGGACAGTTAACTATGGCTACACCTTC; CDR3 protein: CASSPGTVNYGYTF
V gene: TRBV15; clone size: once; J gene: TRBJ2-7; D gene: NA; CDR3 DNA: TGTGCCACCAGTGACAGGGGTGCGGGAGGGCCCGCAGGGCAGTACTTC; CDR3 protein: CATSDRGAGGPAGQYF
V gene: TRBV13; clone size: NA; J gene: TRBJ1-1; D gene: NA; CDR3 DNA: TGTGCCAGCAGCTTAGGTAGGAGAGAAGCTTTCTTT; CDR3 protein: CASSLGRREAFF
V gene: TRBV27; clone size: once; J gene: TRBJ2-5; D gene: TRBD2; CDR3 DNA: TGTGCCAGCAGGACCTTAGCGGGGGGCGTAGAGACCCAGTACTTC; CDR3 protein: CASRTLAGGVETQYF
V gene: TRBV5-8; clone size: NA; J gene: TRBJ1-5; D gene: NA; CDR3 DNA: TGTGCCAGCAGCTTGGCCGGGTACAATCAGCCCCAGCATTTT; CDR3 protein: CASSLAGYNQPQHF
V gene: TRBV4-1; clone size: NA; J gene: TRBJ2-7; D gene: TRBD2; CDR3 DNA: TGCGCCAGCAGCCAAGATTATGCGGGAGGGCTCCCCTCCTACGAGCAGTACTTC; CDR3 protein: CASSQDYAGGLPSYEQYF
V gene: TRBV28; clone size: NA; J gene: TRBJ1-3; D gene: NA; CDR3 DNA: TGTGCCAGCAGAAGACTAAGCTCTGGAAACACCATATATTTT; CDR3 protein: CASRRLSSGNTIYF
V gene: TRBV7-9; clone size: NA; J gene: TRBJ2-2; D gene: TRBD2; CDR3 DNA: TGTGCCAGCAGCCCCCTCGGCAAGACTAGCGGAGGGAGTGGGGAGCTGTTTTTT; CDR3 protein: CASSPLGKTSGGSGELFF
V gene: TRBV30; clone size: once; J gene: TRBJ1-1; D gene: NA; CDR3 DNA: TGTGCCTGGGCCGGACAGTCAGTCCCTGAAGCTTTCTTT; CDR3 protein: CAWAGQSVPEAFF
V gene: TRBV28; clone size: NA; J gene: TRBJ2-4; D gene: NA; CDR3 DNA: TGTGCCAGCAGGGAGGGGCTAGCCAAAAACATTCAGTACTTC; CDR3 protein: CASREGLAKNIQYF
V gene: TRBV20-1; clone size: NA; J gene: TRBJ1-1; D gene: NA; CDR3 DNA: TGCAGTGCTACCCCACGAGGGAGAGCTTTCTTT; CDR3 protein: CSATPRGRAFF
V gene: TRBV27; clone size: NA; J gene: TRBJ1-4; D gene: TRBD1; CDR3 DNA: TGTGCCAGCAGTCTCGGACAGGGGGCGTCAGAAAAACTGTTTTTT; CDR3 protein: CASSLGQGASEKLFF
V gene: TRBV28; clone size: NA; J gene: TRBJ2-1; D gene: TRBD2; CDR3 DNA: TGTGCCAGCAGCCCTTTGGGCGGGAGAAGGGGTGAGCAGTTCTTC; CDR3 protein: CASSPLGGRRGEQFF
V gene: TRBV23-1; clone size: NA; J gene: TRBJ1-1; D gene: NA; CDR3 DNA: TGCGCCAGCAGCCCCAGGGGACATAGATTAATGGAATGGGCTGAAGCTTTCTTT; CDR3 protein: CASSPRGHRLMEWAEAFF
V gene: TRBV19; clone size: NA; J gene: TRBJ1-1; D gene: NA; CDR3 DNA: TGTGCCAGTAGTACTGTACCGGGACAAAAGAACACTGAAGCTTTCTTT; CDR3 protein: CASSTVPGQKNTEAFF
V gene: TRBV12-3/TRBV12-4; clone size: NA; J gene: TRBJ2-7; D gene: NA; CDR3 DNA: TGTGCCAGCAGTTTGTACTCCTACGAGCAGTACTTC; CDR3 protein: CASSLYSYEQYF
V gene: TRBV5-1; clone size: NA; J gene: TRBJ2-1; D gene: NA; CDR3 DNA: TGCGCCAGCAGCCCCGGGACATTTTACAATGAGCAGTTCTTC; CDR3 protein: CASSPGTFYNEQFF
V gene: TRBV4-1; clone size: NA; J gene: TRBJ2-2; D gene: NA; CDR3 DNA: TGCGCCAGCAGCCAAGATTTTGGCGGGCCAAGGGCCGGGGAGCTGTTTTTT; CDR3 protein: CASSQDFGGPRAGELFF
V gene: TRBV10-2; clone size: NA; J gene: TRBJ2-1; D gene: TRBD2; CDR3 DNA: TGCGCCAGCAGGGATCAACTAGCGGGAGCCTCCTACAATGAGCAGTTCTTC; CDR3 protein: CASRDQLAGASYNEQFF
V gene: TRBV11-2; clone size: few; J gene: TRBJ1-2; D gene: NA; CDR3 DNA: TGTGCCAGCAGCTCTGATCTAAACTATGGCTACACCTTC; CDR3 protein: CASSSDLNYGYTF
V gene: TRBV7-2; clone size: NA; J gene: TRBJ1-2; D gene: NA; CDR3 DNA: TGTGCCAGCAGCTACCGGGTCCATATTTCCTATGGCTACACCTTC; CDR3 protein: CASSYRVHISYGYTF
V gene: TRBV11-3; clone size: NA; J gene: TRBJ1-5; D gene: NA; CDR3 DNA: TGTGCCAGCAGCTTAGGGGCGGGGGGCGGATGTCAGCCCCAGCATTTT; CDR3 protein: CASSLGAGGGCQPQHF
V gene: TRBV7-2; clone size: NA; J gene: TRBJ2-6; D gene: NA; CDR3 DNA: TGTGCCAGCAGCACCCGGTCCCCTGGGGCCAACGTCCTGACTTTC; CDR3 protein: CASSTRSPGANVLTF
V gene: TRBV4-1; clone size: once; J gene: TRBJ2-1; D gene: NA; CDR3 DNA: TGCGCCAGCAGCCAAGACTCTTATTCCTACAATGAGCAGTTCTTC; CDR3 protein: CASSQDSYSYNEQFF
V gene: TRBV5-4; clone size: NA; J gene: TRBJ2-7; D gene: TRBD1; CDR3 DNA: TGTGCCAGCAGCCCGGACAGGAACGAGCAGTACTTC; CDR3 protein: CASSPDRNEQYF
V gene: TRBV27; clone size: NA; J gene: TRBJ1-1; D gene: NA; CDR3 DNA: TGTGCCAGCAGTCCGATACAATCGAACACTGAAGCTTTCTTT; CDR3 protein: CASSPIQSNTEAFF
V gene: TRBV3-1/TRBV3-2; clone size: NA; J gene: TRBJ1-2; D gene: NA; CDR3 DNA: TGTGCCAGCAGTATATCCCCGGCGGACTATGGCTACACCTTC; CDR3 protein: CASSISPADYGYTF
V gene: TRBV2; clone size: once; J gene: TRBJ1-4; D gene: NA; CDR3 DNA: TGTGCCACTTCCAGGGGTGGTGATGAAAAACTGTTTTTT; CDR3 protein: CATSRGGDEKLFF
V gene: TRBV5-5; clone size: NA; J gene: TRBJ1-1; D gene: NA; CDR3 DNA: TGTGCCAGCAGCTTGGCCCCACAGGTGAACACTGAAGCTTTCTTT; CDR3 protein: CASSLAPQVNTEAFF
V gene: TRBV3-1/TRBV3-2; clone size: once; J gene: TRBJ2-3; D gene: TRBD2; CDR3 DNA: TGTGCCAGCAGCGACCTAGCGGAGAGCACAGATACGCAGTATTTT; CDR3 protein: CASSDLAESTDTQYF
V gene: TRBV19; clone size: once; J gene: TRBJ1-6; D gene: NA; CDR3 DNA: TGTGCCAGCACAGGTAGCTCCTATAATTCACCCCTCCACTTT; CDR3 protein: CASTGSSYNSPLHF
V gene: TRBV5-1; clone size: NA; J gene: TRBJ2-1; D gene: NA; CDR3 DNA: TGCGCCAGCAGCTTGTCAGGACTCAGCTACAATGAGCAGTTCTTC; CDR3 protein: CASSLSGLSYNEQFF
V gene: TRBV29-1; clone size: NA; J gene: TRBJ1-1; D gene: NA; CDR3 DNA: TGCAGCGTACGAAATGCGGGCACTGAAGCTTTCTTT; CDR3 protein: CSVRNAGTEAFF
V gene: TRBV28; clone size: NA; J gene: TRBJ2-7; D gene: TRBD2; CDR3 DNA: TGTGCCAGCAGCTTAGCGGGATGGTATGGGTCCTACGAGCAGTACTTC; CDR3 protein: CASSLAGWYGSYEQYF
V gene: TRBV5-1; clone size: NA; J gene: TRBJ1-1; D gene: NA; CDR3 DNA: TGCGCCAGCAGCCCCAATTCGGGATACACTGAAGCTTTCTTT; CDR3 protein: CASSPNSGYTEAFF
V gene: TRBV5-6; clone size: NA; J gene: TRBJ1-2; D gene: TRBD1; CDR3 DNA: TGTGCCAGCACAGCGGACAGGGGCTATGGCTACACCTTC; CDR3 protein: CASTADRGYGYTF